The T cell receptor beta chain under discussion was sequenced for a study of blood T cell repertoires in COVID-19. About the study: Samples representing acute and convalescent COVID-19 were sourced from the United States, Italy and Spain. PBMCs, B-cell-depleted T cells, or T cells provided the cDNA or gDNA that made up the material.

Germline V gives CDR1 SGHTA, CDR2 FQGNSA. The CDR3 is made up of 15 amino acids. The ends were cut back, 2 bases at V and 2 bases at J, with 12 bases in the middle. Per the original data handling: How many nucleated cells were present was estimated from reference gene primer amplification. Only in-frame clones appear in the TCRdb table, and some are missing; sequencing was by immunoSEQ multiplex PCR. V and J calls and clone size are those listed in that table; D and trimming were worked out from the DNA. Found here are around 140,000 clones, 89% of them singletons; the top ten hold about 1.5%. The sequencing input was peripheral blood. The V call is TRBV7-2, the J call TRBJ1-2; the D gene is possibly TRBD1 (6 bases). This TCR derives from a human donor in a cohort sampled during active COVID-19. The CDR3 coding sequence is TGTGCCAGCAGCTTACGGGGGGCGCTGAACTATGGCTACACCTTC. Its translation: CASSLRGALNYGYTF.